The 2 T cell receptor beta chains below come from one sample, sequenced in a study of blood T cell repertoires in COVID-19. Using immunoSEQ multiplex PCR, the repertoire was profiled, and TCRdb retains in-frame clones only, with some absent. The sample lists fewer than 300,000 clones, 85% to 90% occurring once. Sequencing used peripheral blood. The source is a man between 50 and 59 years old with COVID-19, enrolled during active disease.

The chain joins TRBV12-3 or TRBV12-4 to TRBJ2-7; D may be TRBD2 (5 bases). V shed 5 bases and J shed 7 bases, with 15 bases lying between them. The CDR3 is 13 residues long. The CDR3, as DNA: TGTGCCAGCAGTCCTTCCGGGATTTCTGAGCAGTACTTC. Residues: CASSPSGISEQYF.

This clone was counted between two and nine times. Here the CDR3 reads CASSLGQGNYGYTF. The CDR3 DNA is TGTGCCAGCAGTTTAGGCCAGGGCAACTATGGCTACACCTTC. The rearrangement uses TRBV27 and TRBJ1-2; D is perhaps TRBD1 (5 bases). Trimming removed 2 bases from V and 2 bases from J, with 9 bases in between. Per the germline V gene, CDR1 is MNHEY and CDR2 is SMNVEV (reference sequence). The CDR3 contains 14 residues.